This is a list of T cell receptor beta chains from one sample in a study of Ad26.COV2.S vaccination and SARS-CoV-2 variants. Produced via immunoSEQ multiplex PCR; TCRdb's table is partial and in-frame only. The sample includes about 220,000 clones, around 87% of them seen just once. The sample was peripheral blood, taken in a trial of Ad26.COV2.S vaccine versus placebo. The receptors were sampled from a person aged 18-60 years who received the Ad26.COV2.S COVID-19 vaccine or a placebo. The CDR3 runs from the conserved cysteine through the conserved F or W. The D gene is left open where the match is weak. Not every row has a clone size; where given, it reads once, few, many or a size class.

v_gene	len	d_gene	abundance	j_gene	CDR3aa	CDR3nt
TRBV19	11	-	few	TRBJ1-3	CASSIGNTIYF	TGTGCCAGTAGTATAGGAAACACCATATATTTT
TRBV13	15	-	-	TRBJ2-3	CASRGPRGAPDTQYF	TGTGCCAGCAGAGGGCCCAGGGGGGCGCCGGATACGCAGTATTTT
TRBV11-1	15	-	-	TRBJ2-7	CASSAGPESSYEQYF	TGTGCCAGCAGCGCCGGACCCGAAAGCTCCTACGAGCAGTACTTC
TRBV7-2	16	TRBD1	-	TRBJ1-2	CASNSQGVGSNYGYTF	TGTGCCAGCAACTCACAGGGGGTGGGATCTAACTATGGCTACACCTTC
TRBV3-1/TRBV3-2	15	-	-	TRBJ2-5	CASSQVQDEQETQYF	TGTGCCAGCAGCCAAGTACAGGATGAGCAGGAGACCCAGTACTTC
TRBV11-3	16	-	once	TRBJ2-2	CASSPAGQAGTGELFF	TGTGCCAGCAGCCCCGCCGGGCAGGCGGGGACCGGGGAGCTGTTTTTT
TRBV5-4	14	-	once	TRBJ2-7	CASSGGYPPYEQYF	TGTGCCAGCAGCGGCGGGTACCCCCCCTACGAGCAGTACTTC
TRBV10-3	13	-	once	TRBJ2-7	CAISDGGTYEQYF	TGTGCCATCAGTGACGGGGGAACCTACGAGCAGTACTTC
TRBV2	14	-	-	TRBJ2-7	CASTPGGVPYEQYF	TGTGCCAGCACCCCAGGCGGGGTCCCCTACGAGCAGTACTTC
TRBV19	14	-	few	TRBJ1-1	CASNLGPMNTEAFF	TGTGCCAGTAACCTAGGCCCTATGAACACTGAAGCTTTCTTT
TRBV4-1	15	TRBD1	-	TRBJ1-1	CASSQDRGMNTEAFF	TGCGCCAGCAGCCAAGACAGGGGGATGAACACTGAAGCTTTCTTT
TRBV4-3	15	-	-	TRBJ2-2	CASKKARANTGELFF	TGCGCCAGCAAGAAAGCCAGGGCGAACACCGGGGAGCTGTTTTTT
TRBV2	13	-	-	TRBJ1-2	CASSEAGIYGYTF	TGTGCCAGCAGTGAAGCGGGGATCTATGGCTACACCTTC
TRBV30	14	TRBD1	-	TRBJ1-2	CAWSPLEGASGYTF	TGTGCCTGGAGTCCCCTCGAGGGGGCCTCTGGCTACACCTTC
TRBV12-3/TRBV12-4	11	-	-	TRBJ1-6	CASTLGGPLHF	TGTGCCAGCACCCTCGGGGGACCCCTCCACTTT
TRBV24-1	15	TRBD1	-	TRBJ2-5	CATSDSTGVRETQYF	TGTGCCACCAGTGATTCGACAGGGGTCAGGGAGACCCAGTACTTC
TRBV7-9	15	-	-	TRBJ2-2	CASRTGTKNTGELFF	TGTGCCAGCAGGACCGGGACAAAGAACACCGGGGAGCTGTTTTTT
TRBV30	12	-	-	TRBJ1-2	CAWTGGAPGYTF	TGTGCCTGGACGGGAGGGGCGCCTGGCTACACCTTC
TRBV3-1/TRBV3-2	15	-	-	TRBJ2-6	CASSQDSSGANVLTF	TGTGCCAGCAGCCAGGACAGCTCTGGGGCCAACGTCCTGACTTTC
TRBV10-2	13	-	many	TRBJ2-7	CASSDNSYYEQYF	TGCGCCAGCAGTGATAACAGCTACTACGAGCAGTACTTC
TRBV21-1	16	-	-	TRBJ1-3	CASSKEDRGSGNTIYF	TGTGCCAGCAGCAAAGAAGACAGGGGCTCTGGAAACACCATATATTTT
TRBV19	14	-	-	TRBJ1-1	CASRTINREAEAFF	TGTGCCAGTAGGACTATTAACAGGGAAGCTGAAGCTTTCTTT
TRBV7-9	14	-	-	TRBJ2-7	CASSPPADSYEQYF	TGTGCCAGCAGCCCGCCGGCGGACTCCTACGAGCAGTACTTC
TRBV19	15	TRBD2	-	TRBJ2-1	CASRGGLAAYNEQFF	TGTGCCAGTAGGGGTGGCCTAGCGGCCTACAATGAGCAGTTCTTC
TRBV5-1	17	TRBD2	-	TRBJ2-7	CASSLAVGTSGGHPAYF	TGCGCCAGCAGCTTGGCGGTTGGGACTAGCGGGGGCCACCCAGCGTACTTC
TRBV5-6	15	-	-	TRBJ1-1	CASSHGGLGNTEAFF	TGTGCCAGCAGCCATGGAGGGTTGGGGAACACTGAAGCTTTCTTT
TRBV6-2/TRBV6-3	11	-	-	TRBJ2-7	CASSYPPKQYF	TGTGCCAGCAGTTACCCCCCTAAGCAGTACTTC
TRBV27	16	TRBD1	-	TRBJ2-7	CASARLGQALSYEQYF	TGTGCCAGCGCAAGGTTGGGACAGGCCCTCTCCTACGAGCAGTACTTC
TRBV6-5	13	-	-	TRBJ2-3	CASSYRGGNTQYF	TGTGCCAGCAGTTATCGGGGCGGGAATACGCAGTATTTT
TRBV7-2	15	-	-	TRBJ1-6	CASSLETANNSPLHF	TGTGCCAGCAGCCTAGAGACAGCTAATAATTCACCCCTCCACTTT
TRBV19	15	TRBD1	once	TRBJ1-5	CASSIQGAGGQPQHF	TGTGCCAGTAGTATCCAGGGGGCAGGAGGACAGCCCCAGCATTTT
TRBV6-2/TRBV6-3	18	TRBD2	-	TRBJ2-7	CASSYDTSGGTAGYEQYF	TGTGCCAGCAGTTACGATACTAGCGGGGGGACCGCAGGCTACGAGCAGTACTTC
TRBV28	16	TRBD1	-	TRBJ1-1	CASSLAPGGGFTEAFF	TGTGCCAGCAGTTTAGCCCCAGGGGGGGGCTTTACTGAAGCTTTCTTT
TRBV6-5	14	-	few	TRBJ1-3	CASSDTAGGNTIYF	TGTGCCAGCTCAGACACCGCCGGTGGAAACACCATATATTTT
TRBV11-2	13	-	once	TRBJ2-5	CASSLLFAETQYF	TGTGCCAGCAGCTTACTGTTCGCGGAGACCCAGTACTTC
TRBV28	15	TRBD1	-	TRBJ2-5	CASSSGTGRWETQYF	TGTGCCAGCAGTTCGGGGACAGGGAGATGGGAGACCCAGTACTTC
TRBV4-2	17	TRBD1	-	TRBJ2-5	CASSQHAQGAGGETQYF	TGTGCCAGCAGCCAACACGCGCAGGGGGCAGGCGGAGAGACCCAGTACTTC
TRBV11-2	12	-	many	TRBJ2-7	CASSRWTVEQYF	TGTGCCAGCAGCCGTTGGACAGTCGAGCAGTACTTC
TRBV25-1	15	-	-	TRBJ1-2	CASSEPNYSNYGYTF	TGTGCCAGCAGTGAGCCGAACTACTCTAACTATGGCTACACCTTC
TRBV3-1/TRBV3-2	16	TRBD1	-	TRBJ2-1	CASSASGTGFNNEQFF	TGTGCCAGCAGCGCCTCCGGGACAGGGTTTAACAATGAGCAGTTCTTC
TRBV20-1	11	-	-	TRBJ2-5	CSARNQETQYF	TGCAGTGCCAGGAACCAAGAGACCCAGTACTTC
TRBV20-1	14	-	-	TRBJ2-3	CSASDVPSTDTQYF	TGCAGTGCTAGTGACGTACCCTCCACAGATACGCAGTATTTT
TRBV6-5	15	TRBD2	-	TRBJ2-3	CAAGTSGSSTDTQYF	TGTGCCGCCGGGACTAGCGGATCTAGCACAGATACGCAGTATTTT
TRBV6-5	13	-	-	TRBJ2-5	CASSSLGGSTQYF	TGTGCCAGCAGTTCTCTAGGGGGATCGACCCAGTACTTC
TRBV6-1	15	-	-	TRBJ1-2	CASSEPGEEVYGYTF	TGTGCCAGCAGTGAACCCGGGGAAGAGGTCTATGGCTACACCTTC
TRBV6-5	15	TRBD2	-	TRBJ2-1	CASSYSLAGGAEQFF	TGTGCCAGCAGTTACTCCCTAGCGGGAGGAGCTGAGCAGTTCTTC
TRBV30	15	-	-	TRBJ1-5	CAWSTRGGTNQPQHF	TGTGCCTGGAGCACAAGGGGGGGGACTAATCAGCCCCAGCATTTT
TRBV7-2	15	TRBD2	-	TRBJ2-2	CASSLGTSATGELFF	TGTGCCAGCAGCTTAGGGACTAGCGCCACCGGGGAGCTGTTTTTT
TRBV28	16	-	-	TRBJ2-7	CASSLQGRGTLYEQYF	TGTGCCAGCAGTTTACAGGGGAGAGGGACGCTCTACGAGCAGTACTTC
TRBV12-3/TRBV12-4	11	-	-	TRBJ2-7	CASSNSYEQYF	TGTGCCAGCAGTAACAGTTACGAGCAGTACTTC
TRBV4-2	18	TRBD2	-	TRBJ2-2	CASSQVGTSGRNTGELFF	TGTGCCAGCAGCCAAGTAGGGACTAGCGGGAGGAACACCGGGGAGCTGTTTTTT
TRBV11-2	14	TRBD1	-	TRBJ2-4	CASTQGQDKNIQYF	TGTGCCAGCACCCAGGGACAGGATAAAAACATTCAGTACTTC
TRBV7-9	13	-	-	TRBJ2-7	CASTGPLLYEQYF	TGTGCCAGCACGGGTCCGCTCCTCTACGAGCAGTACTTC